A single sample is the source of the 24 T cell receptor beta chains below, sequenced in a study of technical replicates of blood from a few donors. Clones were sequenced by immunoSEQ multiplex PCR, and TCRdb holds only the in-frame ones, with some missing. Here the sample spans 70,000 to 75,000 clones, approximately 95% being singletons. Sequencing was done on a sample of T cells isolated from PBMCs. The receptors derive from a human donor in good health.

Here the CDR3 reads CAITASGTGVTGELFF. CDR3 DNA sequence: TGTGCCATCACCGCATCCGGGACAGGGGTTACCGGGGAGCTGTTTTTT. The rearrangement links TRBV10-3 to TRBJ2-2, with TRBD1 matching over 10 bases. Per germline, CDR1 ENHRY and CDR2 SYGVKD. The V segment lost 7 bases and the J segment 5 bases; nucleotides outside the gene matches: 10. This CDR3 has 16 residues.

V and J are TRBV6-8 and TRBJ2-5; the D is unclear. The CDR3 length is 12 residues. Germline CDR1 reads MNHGY; CDR2 reads SAAAGT. Trimming pared 2 bases from V and 4 bases from J, leaving 5 bases between. CDR3 region: CASSYPIETQYF. The CDR3 bases are TGTGCCAGCAGTTACCCAATAGAGACCCAGTACTTC.

The rearrangement links TRBV7-2 to TRBJ2-7; TRBD1 agrees at 8 bases. CDR1 and CDR2 from the germline V gene are SGHTA and FQGNSA. This CDR3 has 17 amino acids. Trimming at V came to 2 bases and at J to 3 bases, leaving 12 bases not matched to a gene. The CDR3 loop reads CASSLPLTGAWDYEQYF. The CDR3 DNA sequence: TGTGCCAGCAGCTTACCCCTGACAGGGGCTTGGGACTACGAGCAGTACTTC.

The J gene is TRBJ2-7, the V gene TRBV19; no firm D call. The length of the CDR3 is 15 residues. The germline V gene has CDR1 LNHDA and CDR2 SQIVND (reference sequence). Trimming cost V 3 bases and J 1 base, with 13 bases left between them. The CDR3 region is CASSMLPSKSYEQYF. DNA for the CDR3: TGTGCCAGTAGTATGCTCCCGAGTAAGTCCTACGAGCAGTACTTC.

The chain carries TRBV18 and TRBJ2-5; D is possibly TRBD2 (6 bases). V lost 3 bases, J lost 4 bases, and 15 bases lay in between. Germline assignment: CDR1 KGHSH and CDR2 LQKENI. The CDR3 extends over 15 amino acids. The CDR3, as DNA: TGTGCCAGCTCACCCCCTGGAGGGGCTAGAGAGACCCAGTACTTC. It codes for CASSPPGGARETQYF. Full variable domain (rest looked up from reference TRBV18 and TRBJ2-5): NAGVMQNPRHLVRRRGQEARLRCSPMKGHSHVYWYRQLPEEGLKFMVYLQKENIIDESGMPKERFSAEFPKEGPSILRIQQVVRGDSAAYFCASSPPGGARETQYFGPGTRLLVL.

The gene calls are TRBV14 and TRBJ1-2; D not resolved. CDR1 is SGHDN, CDR2 FVKESK, per germline. The CDR3 spans 13 residues. V dropped 4 bases and J dropped 2 bases, with 8 bases sitting between them. CDR3 region: CASSPTKNYGYTF. The CDR3 DNA reads TGTGCCAGCAGCCCCACAAAGAACTATGGCTACACCTTC. Drawing the rest from reference TRBV14 and TRBJ1-2, the complete variable domain is EAGVTQFPSHSVIEKGQTVTLRCDPISGHDNLYWYRRVMGKEIKFLLHFVKESKQDESGMPNNRFLAERTGGTYSTLKVQPAELEDSGVYFCASSPTKNYGYTFGSGTRLTVV.

The chain is built from TRBV2 and TRBJ1-2; D unclear. CDR1 is SNHLY and CDR2 is FYNNEI in the germline V gene. Trimming left V 8 bases short and J 6 bases short, with 4 bases between. This CDR3 spans 9 amino acids. In nucleotides, the CDR3 is TGTGCCAGCTCGGATGGCTACACCTTC. The encoded protein is CASSDGYTF. The full variable domain, rest sourced from reference TRBV2 and TRBJ1-2, is EPEVTQTPSHQVTQMGQEVILRCVPISNHLYFYWYRQILGQKVEFLVSFYNNEISEKSEIFDDQFSVERPDGSNFTLKIRSTKLEDSAMYFCASSDGYTFGSGTRLTVV.

This clone was found once. V usage is TRBV11-2 and J usage is TRBJ1-1; 11 bases align to TRBD1. The V gene's germline CDR1 is SGHAT and CDR2 FQNNGV. Trimming at V came to 8 bases and at J to 1 base, leaving 12 bases not matched to a gene. The CDR3 sequence is 17 residues long. The DNA for the CDR3 is TGTGCCAGCTCGGGGGGTCTGGGACAGGGGGAGAACACTGAAGCTTTCTTT. Its translation: CASSGGLGQGENTEAFF.

The V and J genes are TRBV4-1 and TRBJ2-5; a weak D match, TRBD1 (5 bases). The CDR3 consists of 14 residues. CDR1 MGHRA and CDR2 YSYEKL come from the germline V gene. V lost 1 base and J 5 bases, leaving 11 bases between the germline ends. CDR3 in DNA: TGCGCCAGCAGCCAAGCAGGCAGGGTTGAGACCCAGTACTTC. Translation: CASSQAGRVETQYF.

The chain couples TRBV29-1 to TRBJ2-2; D is ambiguous. V was pared by 4 bases and J by 0 bases, with 6 bases between. CDR1 and CDR2 from the germline V gene are SQVTM and ANQGSEA. This CDR3 is 13 amino acids long. The DNA of the CDR3 is TGCAGCGTTGCAGCGCCGAACACCGGGGAGCTGTTTTTT. Protein: CSVAAPNTGELFF.

This chain joins TRBV29-1 and TRBJ1-5, with D perhaps TRBD1 (6 bases). CDR3 length: 13 residues. Germline loops: CDR1 SQVTM, CDR2 ANQGSEA. Trimming removed 4 bases at V and 0 bases at J, with 7 bases between. CDR3 region: CSVAGDSNQPQHF. The CDR3 DNA sequence: TGCAGCGTTGCAGGGGATAGCAATCAGCCCCAGCATTTT.

This clone was observed a few times. The rearrangement links TRBV7-8 to TRBJ2-5; TRBD2 might be the D (6 bases). The CDR3 has 18 residues. V was trimmed by 1 base and J by 4 bases, leaving 22 bases between them. CDR1 and CDR2 from the germline V gene are SGHVS and FQNEAQ. In DNA, the CDR3 is TGTGCCAGCAGCTTAGGGCGACTAGAGGGTTGGCGGGGAGAGACCCAGTACTTC. Translating gives CASSLGRLEGWRGETQYF.

The V call is TRBV5-1, the J call TRBJ1-2; D is undetermined. The length of the CDR3 is 19 residues. Germline CDR1 and CDR2: SGHRS and YFSETQ. The ends were cut back, 6 bases at V and 4 bases at J, with 31 bases in the middle. CDR3 nucleotide sequence: TGCGCCAGCACCTATGGGATGCTGATCCGGGGAGATGCCCTCTATGGCTACACCTTC. As protein: CASTYGMLIRGDALYGYTF.

The chain employs TRBV30 and TRBJ2-3, with no clear D. The length of the CDR3 is 12 residues. Per germline, CDR1 GTSNPN and CDR2 SVGIG (reference sequence). V was shortened by 2 bases and J by 6 bases, with 9 bases between the two germline ends. CDR3 bases: TGTGCCTGGAGTCCCCCCCCGGATACGCAGTATTTT. This encodes CAWSPPPDTQYF. Complete variable domain (other parts from reference TRBV30 and TRBJ2-3): SQTIHQWPATLVQPVGSPLSLECTVEGTSNPNLYWYRQAAGRGLQLLFYSVGIGQISSEVPQNLSASRPQDRQFILSSKKLLLSDSGFYLCAWSPPPDTQYFGPGTRLTVL.

The V gene is TRBV7-9, the J gene TRBJ1-1; the D is unclear. This CDR3 has 14 residues. V was shortened by 3 bases and J by 0 bases, with 8 bases between the two germline ends. CDR1 SEHNR and CDR2 FQNEAQ come from the germline V gene (reference sequence). CDR3 nucleotide sequence: TGTGCCAGCAGCTTTCGAACAGTGAACACTGAAGCTTTCTTT. It specifies CASSFRTVNTEAFF.

The chain joins TRBV7-9 to TRBJ2-3; no clear D. The CDR3 covers 12 residues. Trimming took off 4 bases at V and 2 bases at J, with 4 bases between the two ends. CDR1 is SEHNR, CDR2 FQNEAQ, per germline (reference sequence). The CDR3: CASSSVTDTQYF. CDR3 sequence (DNA): TGTGCCAGCAGCTCCGTCACAGATACGCAGTATTTT.

The chain employs TRBV19 and TRBJ2-2, with D possibly being TRBD2 (5 bases). This CDR3 contains 16 residues. Germline V lookup: CDR1 LNHDA, CDR2 SQIVND (reference sequence). With 6 bases removed from V and 4 bases from J, the gap between germline ends came to 18 bases. CDR3 in amino acids: CASRPERGQATGELFF. The CDR3 DNA reads TGTGCCAGTAGACCCGAACGGGGTCAGGCCACCGGGGAGCTGTTTTTT.

This clone was counted once. The V call is TRBV4-1, the J call TRBJ1-1, with 7 bases fitting TRBD1. CDR1 is MGHRA, CDR2 YSYEKL, per germline. V was clipped by 3 bases and J by 3 bases; unmatched bases: 4. The CDR3 has 14 residues. The DNA for the CDR3 is TGCGCCAGCAGCCAGACAGGGACCGACACTGAAGCTTTCTTT. It is translated as CASSQTGTDTEAFF.

Only one count was recorded for this clone. The V and J genes are TRBV5-1 and TRBJ2-1; a weak D match, TRBD1 (6 bases). Germline V gene data show CDR1 as SGHRS and CDR2 as YFSETQ. Trimming stripped 0 bases from V and 2 bases from J, with 12 bases between. This CDR3 region has 16 residues. The chain's CDR3 is CASSLESYRAYNEQFF. For the CDR3, the DNA is TGCGCCAGCAGCTTGGAGAGTTACAGGGCCTACAATGAGCAGTTCTTC.

This chain links TRBV6-5 with TRBJ1-2; 9 nucleotides agree with TRBD1. The CDR3 length is 12 residues. The germline V gene has CDR1 MNHEY and CDR2 SVGAGI. V lost 5 bases, J lost 6 bases, and 1 base stayed unmatched. The CDR3: CASSNRGHGYTF. For the CDR3, the DNA is TGTGCCAGCAGTAACAGGGGGCATGGCTACACCTTC.

The chain carries TRBV19 and TRBJ2-1, with D uncertain. Trimming took off 1 base at V and 4 bases at J, with 5 bases between the two ends. Germline loops: CDR1 LNHDA, CDR2 SQIVND (reference sequence). The CDR3 covers 13 residues. CDR3 DNA: TGTGCCAGTAGTATAGGGCCTTACAATGAGCAGTTCTTC. It is translated as CASSIGPYNEQFF. Variable domain in full (rest from reference TRBV19 and TRBJ2-1): DGGITQSPKYLFRKEGQNVTLSCEQNLNHDAMYWYRQDPGQGLRLIYYSQIVNDFQKGDIAEGYSVSREKKESFPLTVTSAQKNPTAFYLCASSIGPYNEQFFGPGTRLTVL.

The rearrangement links TRBV5-4 to TRBJ2-7; D remains ambiguous. V lost 1 base, J lost 2 bases, and 10 bases lay in between. Per germline, CDR1 SGHNT and CDR2 YYREEE (reference sequence). There are 14 residues in the CDR3. The CDR3 region is CASSLKTATYEQYF. The CDR3 DNA reads as TGTGCCAGCAGCTTGAAAACAGCCACCTACGAGCAGTACTTC.

This clone was counted once. V is TRBV7-2 and J is TRBJ2-7; D remains ambiguous. The CDR3 totals 11 residues. Germline CDR1 reads SGHTA; CDR2 reads FQGNSA. Trimming pared 2 bases from V and 3 bases from J, leaving 2 bases between. The CDR3 spells CASSLYYEQYF. The CDR3 DNA reads as TGTGCCAGCAGCTTATACTACGAGCAGTACTTC.

The DNA for the CDR3 is TGCGCCAGCAGCCTAGGACAGGGGGCATACGAGCAGTACTTC. This translates into CASSLGQGAYEQYF. This chain connects TRBV4-1 to TRBJ2-7; 11 bases match TRBD1. V lost 4 bases, J lost 4 bases, and 3 bases stayed unmatched. Germline assignment: CDR1 MGHRA and CDR2 YSYEKL. This CDR3 has 14 residues.